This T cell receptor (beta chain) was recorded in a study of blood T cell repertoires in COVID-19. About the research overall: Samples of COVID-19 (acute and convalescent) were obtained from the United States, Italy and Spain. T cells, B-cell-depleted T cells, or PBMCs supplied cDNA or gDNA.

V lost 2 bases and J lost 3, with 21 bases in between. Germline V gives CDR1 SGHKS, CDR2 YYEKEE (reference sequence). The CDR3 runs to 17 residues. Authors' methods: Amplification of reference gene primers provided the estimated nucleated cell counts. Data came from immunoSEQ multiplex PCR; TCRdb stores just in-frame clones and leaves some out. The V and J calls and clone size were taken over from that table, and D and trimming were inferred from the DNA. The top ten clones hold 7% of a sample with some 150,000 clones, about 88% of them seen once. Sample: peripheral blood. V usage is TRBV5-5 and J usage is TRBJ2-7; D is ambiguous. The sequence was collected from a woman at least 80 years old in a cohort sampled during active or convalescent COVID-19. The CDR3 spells CASSFFSTGRISYEQYV. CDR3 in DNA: TGTGCCAGCAGCTTTTTCTCGACTGGCCGCATTAGCTACGAGCAGTACGTC.